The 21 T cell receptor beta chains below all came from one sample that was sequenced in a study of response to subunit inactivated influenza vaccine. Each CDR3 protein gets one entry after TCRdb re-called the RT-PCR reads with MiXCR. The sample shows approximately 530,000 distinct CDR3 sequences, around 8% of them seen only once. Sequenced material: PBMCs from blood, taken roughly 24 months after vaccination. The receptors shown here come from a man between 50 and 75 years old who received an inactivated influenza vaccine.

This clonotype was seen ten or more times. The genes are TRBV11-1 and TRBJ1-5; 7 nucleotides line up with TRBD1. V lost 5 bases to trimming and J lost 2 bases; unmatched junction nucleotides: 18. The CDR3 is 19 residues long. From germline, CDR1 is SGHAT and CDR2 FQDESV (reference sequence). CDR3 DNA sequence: TGTGCCAGCAGCGGTGACAGGGATGAAATGTTTGCGGGCAATCAGCCCCAGCATTTT. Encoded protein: CASSGDRDEMFAGNQPQHF.

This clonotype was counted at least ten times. The CDR3 bases are TGTGCCAGCAGACAGGACAGTTATAGCAATCAGCCCCAGCATTTT. Encoded protein: CASRQDSYSNQPQHF. The rearrangement links TRBV12-3 or TRBV12-4 to TRBJ1-5; TRBD1 might be the D (6 bases). The CDR3 length is 15 residues. Trimming took off 6 bases at V and 0 bases at J, with 12 bases between the two ends.

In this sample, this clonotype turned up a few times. The CDR3 loop is CASSPPEVQISIQYF. DNA for the CDR3: TGTGCCAGCAGCCCGCCGGAGGTCCAAATTTCCATTCAGTACTTC. The rearrangement joins TRBV28 to TRBJ2-4; tentatively, D is TRBD2 (5 bases). From germline, CDR1 is MDHEN and CDR2 SYDVKM. Deletions cut 6 bases from V and 9 bases from J, with 21 bases between. The CDR3 contains 15 residues.

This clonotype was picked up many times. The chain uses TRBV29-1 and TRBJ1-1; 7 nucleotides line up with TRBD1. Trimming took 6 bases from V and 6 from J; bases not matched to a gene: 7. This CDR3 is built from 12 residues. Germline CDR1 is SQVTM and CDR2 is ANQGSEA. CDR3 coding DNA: TGCAGCGTCGCCTGGGACAGCTCTGAAGCTTTCTTT. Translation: CSVAWDSSEAFF.

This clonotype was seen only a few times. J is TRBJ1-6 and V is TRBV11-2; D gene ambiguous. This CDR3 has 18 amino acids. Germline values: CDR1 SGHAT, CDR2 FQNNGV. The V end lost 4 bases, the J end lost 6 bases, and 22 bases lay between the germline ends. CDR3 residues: CASSSPGTGRRGNSPLHF. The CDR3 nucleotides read TGTGCCAGCAGCTCCCCGGGTACCGGGAGACGGGGTAATTCACCCCTCCACTTT.

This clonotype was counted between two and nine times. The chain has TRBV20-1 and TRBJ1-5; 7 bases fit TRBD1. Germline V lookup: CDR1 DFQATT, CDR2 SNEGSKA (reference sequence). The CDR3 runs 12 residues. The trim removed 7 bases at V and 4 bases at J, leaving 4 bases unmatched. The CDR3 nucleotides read TGCAGTGTGGACAGGCGGAATCAGCCCCAGCATTTT. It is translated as CSVDRRNQPQHF.

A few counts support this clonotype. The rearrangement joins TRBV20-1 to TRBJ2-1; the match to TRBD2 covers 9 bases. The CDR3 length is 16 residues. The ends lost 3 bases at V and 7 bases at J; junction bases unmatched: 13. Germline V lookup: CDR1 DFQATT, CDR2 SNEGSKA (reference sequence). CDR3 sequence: CSASRLGGRASNEQFF. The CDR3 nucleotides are TGCAGTGCTAGTCGTTTGGGCGGGAGGGCCAGTAATGAGCAGTTCTTC.

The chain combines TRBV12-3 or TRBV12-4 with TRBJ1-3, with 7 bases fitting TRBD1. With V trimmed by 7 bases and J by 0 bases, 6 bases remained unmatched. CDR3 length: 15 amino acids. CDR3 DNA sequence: TGTGCCAGCACGCCAGGGGGAATCTCTGGAAACACCATATATTTT. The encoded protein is CASTPGGISGNTIYF.

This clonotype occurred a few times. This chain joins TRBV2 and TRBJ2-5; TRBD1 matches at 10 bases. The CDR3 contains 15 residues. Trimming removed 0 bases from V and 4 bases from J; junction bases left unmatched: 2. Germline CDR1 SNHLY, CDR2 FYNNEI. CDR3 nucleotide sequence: TGTGCCAGCAGTGAAGCGACAGGGGGCGTAGAGACCCAGTACTTC. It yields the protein CASSEATGGVETQYF.

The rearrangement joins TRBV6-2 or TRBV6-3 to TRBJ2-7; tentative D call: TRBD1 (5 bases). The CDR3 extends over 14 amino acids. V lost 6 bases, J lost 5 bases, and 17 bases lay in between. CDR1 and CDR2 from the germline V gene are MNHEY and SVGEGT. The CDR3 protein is CASRSYQGDDEQYF. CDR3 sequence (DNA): TGTGCCAGCAGGTCTTATCAAGGGGATGACGAGCAGTACTTC.

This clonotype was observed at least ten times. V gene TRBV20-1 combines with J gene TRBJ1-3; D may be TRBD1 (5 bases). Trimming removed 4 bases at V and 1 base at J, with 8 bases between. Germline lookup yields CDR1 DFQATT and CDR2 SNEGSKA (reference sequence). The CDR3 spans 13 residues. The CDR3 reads CSAKTESGNTIYF. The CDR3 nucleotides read TGCAGTGCTAAGACAGAATCTGGAAACACCATATATTTT.

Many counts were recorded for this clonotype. The CDR3 loop is CASSQERRPGELFF. The CDR3 coding sequence is TGTGCCAGCAGCCAAGAAAGAAGGCCCGGGGAGCTGTTTTTT. V is TRBV4-2 and J is TRBJ2-2; no firm D call. The CDR3 extends over 14 amino acids. Germline V gene data show CDR1 as LGHNA and CDR2 as YNFKEQ. Trimming removed 0 bases from V and 6 bases from J, with 8 bases in between.

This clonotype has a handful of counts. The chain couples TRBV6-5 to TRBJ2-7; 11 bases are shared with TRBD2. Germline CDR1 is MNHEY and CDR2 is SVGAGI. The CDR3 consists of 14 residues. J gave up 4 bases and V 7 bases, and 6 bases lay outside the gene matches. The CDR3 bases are TGTGCCAGCACTTTAGCGGGGGGGACGTACGAGCAGTACTTC. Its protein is CASTLAGGTYEQYF.

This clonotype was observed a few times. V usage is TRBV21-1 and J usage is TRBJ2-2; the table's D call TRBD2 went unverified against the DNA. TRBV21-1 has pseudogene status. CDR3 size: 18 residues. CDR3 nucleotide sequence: TGTGCCAGCAGCAAAGCGGCGGTCGGCCGCTCGAACACCGGGGAGCTGTTTTTT. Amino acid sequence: CASSKAAVGRSNTGELFF.

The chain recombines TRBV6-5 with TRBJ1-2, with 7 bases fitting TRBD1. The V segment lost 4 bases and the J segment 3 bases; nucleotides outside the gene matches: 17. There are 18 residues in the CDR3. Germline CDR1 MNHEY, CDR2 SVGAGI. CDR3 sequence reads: CASSLRGGSRYSYYGYTF. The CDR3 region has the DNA TGTGCCAGCAGTTTAAGAGGGGGCTCTCGTTACTCGTACTATGGCTACACCTTC.

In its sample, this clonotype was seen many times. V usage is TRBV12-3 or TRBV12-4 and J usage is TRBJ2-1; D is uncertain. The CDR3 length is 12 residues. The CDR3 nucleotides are TGTGCAACTGGGTCCTCTTACAATGAGCAGTTCTTC. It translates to CATGSSYNEQFF.

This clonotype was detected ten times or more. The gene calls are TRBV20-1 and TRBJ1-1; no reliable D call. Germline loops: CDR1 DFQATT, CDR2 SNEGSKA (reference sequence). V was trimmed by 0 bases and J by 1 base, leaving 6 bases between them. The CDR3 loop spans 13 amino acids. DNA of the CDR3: TGCAGTGCTAGAGATCAGAGGAACACTGAAGCTTTCTTT. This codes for CSARDQRNTEAFF.

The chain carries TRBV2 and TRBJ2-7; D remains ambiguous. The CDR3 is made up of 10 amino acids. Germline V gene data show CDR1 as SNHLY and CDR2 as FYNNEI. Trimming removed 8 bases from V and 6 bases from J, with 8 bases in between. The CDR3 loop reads CASLGSEQYF. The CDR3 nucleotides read TGTGCCAGCTTAGGTAGCGAGCAGTACTTC.

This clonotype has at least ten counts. The CDR3 loop reads CASSQGHGQYHGYTF. The DNA for the CDR3 is TGCGCCAGCAGCCAAGGTCACGGACAATACCATGGCTACACCTTC. This chain uses TRBV4-1 with TRBJ1-2; weak D call: TRBD1 (5 bases). The CDR3 length is 15 residues. CDR1 MGHRA and CDR2 YSYEKL come from the germline V gene. Trimming took off 1 base at V and 6 bases at J, with 15 bases between the two ends.

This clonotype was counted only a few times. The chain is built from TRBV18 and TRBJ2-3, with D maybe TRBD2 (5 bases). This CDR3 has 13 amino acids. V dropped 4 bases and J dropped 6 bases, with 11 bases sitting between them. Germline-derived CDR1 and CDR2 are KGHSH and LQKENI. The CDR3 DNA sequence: TGTGCCAGCTCACTCAAGGAGGCCGATACGCAGTATTTT. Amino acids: CASSLKEADTQYF. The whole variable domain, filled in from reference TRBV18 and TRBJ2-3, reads NAGVMQNPRHLVRRRGQEARLRCSPMKGHSHVYWYRQLPEEGLKFMVYLQKENIIDESGMPKERFSAEFPKEGPSILRIQQVVRGDSAAYFCASSLKEADTQYFGPGTRLTVL.

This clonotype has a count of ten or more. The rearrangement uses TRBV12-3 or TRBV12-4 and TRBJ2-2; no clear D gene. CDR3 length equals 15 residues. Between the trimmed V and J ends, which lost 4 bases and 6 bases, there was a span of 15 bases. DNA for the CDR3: TGTGCCAGCAGTTCTCGTCCCGGAGTCTCCGGGGAGCTGTTTTTT. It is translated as CASSSRPGVSGELFF.